Here is one T cell receptor (beta chain) with its context. Under the authors' procedure: Nucleated cell counts were estimated from reference gene primer amplification. Libraries were prepared by immunoSEQ multiplex PCR; TCRdb keeps only in-frame clonotypes and omits some of them. D and trimming come from the DNA, and the V and J calls and clone size come from that table. Altogether hundreds of thousands of clones are present, nearly 90% being singletons, with the ten largest covering 2.5% to 3.5%. These data belong to a study of blood T cell repertoires in COVID-19. Each participant's cohort was designated according to participant-reported clinical history. The CDR3 runs 15 residues. The germline V gene has CDR1 SGHRS and CDR2 YFSETQ. With 6 bases clipped from V and 4 bases from J, the junction kept 11 bases outside the gene matches.

This receptor was obtained from a woman in her fifties or sixties who had been exposed to COVID-19. The V gene is TRBV5-1, the J gene TRBJ2-5; TRBD2 aligns across 8 bases. Sequences were obtained from PBMCs or T cells enriched from blood (not recorded which). CDR3 amino acids: CASNDGRGGRETQYF. The CDR3 bases are TGCGCCAGCAACGACGGGAGGGGCGGTAGAGAGACCCAGTACTTC.